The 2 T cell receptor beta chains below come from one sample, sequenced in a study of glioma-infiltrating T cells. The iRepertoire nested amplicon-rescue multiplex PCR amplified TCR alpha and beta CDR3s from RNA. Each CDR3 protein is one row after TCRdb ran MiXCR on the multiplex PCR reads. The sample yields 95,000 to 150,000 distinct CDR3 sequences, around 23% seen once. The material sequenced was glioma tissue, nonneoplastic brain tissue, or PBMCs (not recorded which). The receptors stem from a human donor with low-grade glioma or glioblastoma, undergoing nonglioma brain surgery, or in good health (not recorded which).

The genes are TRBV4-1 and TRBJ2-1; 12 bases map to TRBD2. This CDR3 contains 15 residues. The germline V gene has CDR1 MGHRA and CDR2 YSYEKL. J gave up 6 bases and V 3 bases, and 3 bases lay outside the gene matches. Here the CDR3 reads CASSHRTSGINEQFF. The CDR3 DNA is TGCGCCAGCAGCCACAGGACTAGCGGGATCAATGAGCAGTTCTTC.

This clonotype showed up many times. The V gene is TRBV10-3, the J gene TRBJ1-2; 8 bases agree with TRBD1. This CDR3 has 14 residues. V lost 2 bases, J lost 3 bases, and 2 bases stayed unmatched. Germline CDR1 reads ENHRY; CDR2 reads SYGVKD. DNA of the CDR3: TGTGCCATCAGTGAGGGACAGGGATACTATGGCTACACCTTC. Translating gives CAISEGQGYYGYTF.